These T cell receptor beta chains were read from a single sample in a study of blood T cells in healthy people across ages. MiXCR was run by TCRdb on the 5' RACE reads, yielding one entry per CDR3 protein. The table shows under 1,000,000 distinct CDR3 sequences, with about 36% occurring only once. Sequenced input: blood. The receptors shown here come from a man aged 18 to 30 in good health. The CDR3 runs from the conserved cysteine through the conserved F or W. D genes are given only for firm matches. Clone size is not always given. Where it is, it says once, few, many or a class for expanded clones.

15	TRBV11-2	TRBJ2-3	NA	many	TGTGCCAGCAGCTTAGGCGGCAGGAGCACAGATACGCAGTATTTT	CASSLGGRSTDTQYF
16	TRBV3-1	TRBJ2-7	NA	NA	TGTGCCAGCAGCCAATTAAGACGGGACGCACGGGACGAGCAGTACTTC	CASSQLRRDARDEQYF
14	TRBV20-1	TRBJ2-1	NA	many	TGCAGTGCTAGAGGAGAGATTGATTACAATGAGCAGTTCTTC	CSARGEIDYNEQFF
13	TRBV7-2	TRBJ1-2	NA	few	TGTGCCAGCAGCGAGACAGGTGCTTATGGCTACACCTTC	CASSETGAYGYTF
15	TRBV6-5	TRBJ2-1	TRBD2	NA	TGTGCCGGCAGCTCGGGGGGGCCTTCCTACAATGAGCAGTTCTTC	CAGSSGGPSYNEQFF
13	TRBV5-1	TRBJ2-3	NA	NA	TGCGCCAGCAGCATACCGGGCACAGATATGCAGTATTTT	CASSIPGTDMQYF
15	TRBV6-1	TRBJ2-1	NA	NA	TGTGCCAGCAGTGGGGGGCAGGGATTTGGCAATGAGCAGTTCTTC	CASSGGQGFGNEQFF
15	TRBV4-3	TRBJ2-3	NA	NA	TGCGCCAGCAGCCAAGATCGGGCAGGATCAGATACGCAGTATTTT	CASSQDRAGSDTQYF
14	TRBV2	TRBJ2-1	NA	NA	TGTGCCAGCAGGAAATTAGGGGGGTGGAATGAGCAGTTCTTC	CASRKLGGWNEQFF
16	TRBV5-1	TRBJ2-2	NA	NA	TGCGCCAGCAGCTTGGGAGGCAGGGAGAACACCGGGGAGCTGGTTTTT	CASSLGGRENTGELVF
13	TRBV5-5	TRBJ1-2	TRBD1	NA	TGTGCCAGCACCCGGACAGGGGAGGCTGGCTACACCTTC	CASTRTGEAGYTF
18	TRBV6-1	TRBJ2-2	NA	few	TGTGCCAGCAGCAACAAAATAGTGGGCAGGAGAAACACCGGGGAGCTGTTTTTT	CASSNKIVGRRNTGELFF
13	TRBV5-1	TRBJ1-4	NA	NA	TGCGCCAGCGGACGAGGGGGGAGTGAAAAACTGTTTTTT	CASGRGGSEKLFF
14	TRBV29-1	TRBJ1-2	NA	NA	TGCAGCCGGGGGCCCCAGGGTCGTGAGGTTGGCTACACCTTC	CSRGPQGREVGYTF
15	TRBV12-3/TRBV12-4	TRBJ2-1	TRBD2	NA	TGTGCCAGCACTCAGACTAGCGGGGGGCACAATGAGCAGTTCTTC	CASTQTSGGHNEQFF
14	TRBV2	TRBJ2-1	NA	NA	TGTGCCATTAAAGCCGGGGGAGTCTACAATGAGCAGTTCTTC	CAIKAGGVYNEQFF
16	TRBV4-3	TRBJ1-6	NA	many	TGCGCCAGCAGCCAAGATCCGGGGTCCTATAATTCACCCCTCCACTTT	CASSQDPGSYNSPLHF
12	TRBV7-9	TRBJ2-5	NA	NA	TGTGCCAGCGGCAGGGTACTAGAGACCCAGTACTTC	CASGRVLETQYF
20	TRBV4-3	TRBJ2-3	NA	NA	TGCGCCAGCAGCCAAGATATGGGGGGAGACAGGCGATACAGCACAGATACGCAGTATTTT	CASSQDMGGDRRYSTDTQYF
15	TRBV7-2	TRBJ2-3	NA	NA	TGTGCCAGCAGCTCGGTCAACCTCCTCACAGATACGCAGTATTTT	CASSSVNLLTDTQYF
19	TRBV4-1	TRBJ2-1	TRBD2	few	TGCGCCAGCAGCCAAGAAGGGCTAGCGGGGGAGAGCTCCTACAATGAGCAGTTCTTC	CASSQEGLAGESSYNEQFF
15	TRBV12-3/TRBV12-4	TRBJ1-6	NA	many	TGTGCCAGCAGTTTAGCGGGGAGCTATAATTCACCCCTCCACTTT	CASSLAGSYNSPLHF
14	TRBV20-1	TRBJ1-2	TRBD1	many	TGCACCGGGGACAGCGTCAAAGCTAACTATGGCTACACCTTC	CTGDSVKANYGYTF
12	TRBV6-6	TRBJ1-2	NA	NA	TGTGCCAGCAGCCGAGCCGGGGACGGCTACACCTTC	CASSRAGDGYTF
15	TRBV20-1	TRBJ1-2	NA	few	TGCAGTGCTGGAGATGGGGGGTCCTCCGACTATGGCTACACCTTC	CSAGDGGSSDYGYTF
14	TRBV14	TRBJ2-3	NA	many	TGTGCCAGCAGCCAAGATCTGCTAGCGGATACGCAGTATTTT	CASSQDLLADTQYF
16	TRBV12-3/TRBV12-4	TRBJ2-1	TRBD2	many	TGTGCCAGCACCCCCCGGGAGGTCTCAACCTACAATGAGCAGTTCTTC	CASTPREVSTYNEQFF
14	TRBV12-3/TRBV12-4	TRBJ2-1	NA	many	TGTGCCAGCAGTTTTCGGGATATTAATGATGAGCAGTTCTTC	CASSFRDINDEQFF
14	TRBV4-1	TRBJ2-5	NA	few	TGCGCCAGCAGCCAAGTACTACACCGAATGGTGCAGTACTTC	CASSQVLHRMVQYF
14	TRBV27	TRBJ2-5	TRBD1	NA	TGTGCCAGCACTCCCGGGACAGACCAAGAGACCCAGTACTTC	CASTPGTDQETQYF
11	TRBV6-1	TRBJ2-7	NA	NA	TGTGCCAGCAAAGGATACTACGAGCAGTACTTC	CASKGYYEQYF
12	TRBV6-5	TRBJ1-1	NA	NA	TGTGCCAGCAGTTATTCCGGCGCTGAAGCTTTCTTT	CASSYSGAEAFF
16	TRBV12-3/TRBV12-4	TRBJ2-3	NA	many	TGTGCCAGCACCCCGAGTTCCCAGAGGGGCACAGATACGCAGTATTTT	CASTPSSQRGTDTQYF